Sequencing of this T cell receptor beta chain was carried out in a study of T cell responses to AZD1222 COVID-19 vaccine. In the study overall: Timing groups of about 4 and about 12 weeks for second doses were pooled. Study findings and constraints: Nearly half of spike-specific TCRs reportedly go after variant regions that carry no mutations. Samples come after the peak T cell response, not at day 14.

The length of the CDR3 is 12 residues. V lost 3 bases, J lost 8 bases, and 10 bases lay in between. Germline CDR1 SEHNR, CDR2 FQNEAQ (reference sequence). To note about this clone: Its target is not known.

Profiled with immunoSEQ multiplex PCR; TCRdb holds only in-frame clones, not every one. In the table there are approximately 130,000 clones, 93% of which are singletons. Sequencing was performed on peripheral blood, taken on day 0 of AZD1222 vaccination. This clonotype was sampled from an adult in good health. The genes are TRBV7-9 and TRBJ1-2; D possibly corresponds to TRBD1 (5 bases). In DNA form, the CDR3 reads TGTGCCAGCAGCTTCGGACAACGAGGCTACACCTTC. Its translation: CASSFGQRGYTF.